The 18 T cell receptor beta chains in this list originate from one sample, sequenced in a study of blood T cell repertoires in COVID-19. TCRdb's copy holds only in-frame clones and misses some; the assay was immunoSEQ multiplex PCR. This sample carries roughly 150,000 clones, under 85% of them seen once, and the ten largest clones take around 2.8%. Sequencing was performed on peripheral blood. The receptors were sampled from a man aged 70-80 years with acute or convalescent COVID-19.

This clone was detected only once. The V and J genes are TRBV15 and TRBJ1-3; perhaps TRBD1 as D (5 bases). This CDR3 has 14 amino acids. Germline V CDR1 and CDR2: LNHNV, YYDKDF (reference sequence). The V and J ends lost 0 bases and 4 bases respectively, with 7 bases between them. The CDR3 region is CATSRDRVGNTIYF. In DNA form, the CDR3 reads TGTGCCACCAGCAGAGACAGGGTCGGAAACACCATATATTTT. The full variable domain, rest sourced from reference TRBV15 and TRBJ1-3, is DAMVIQNPRYQVTQFGKPVTLSCSQTLNHNVMYWYQQKSSQAPKLLFHYYDKDFNNEADTPDNFQSRRPNTSFCFLDIRSPGLGDTAMYLCATSRDRVGNTIYFGEGSWLTVV.

The V and J genes are TRBV5-1 and TRBJ1-1, with 11 bases aligning to TRBD1. The J segment lost 4 bases and the V segment lost 0 bases, leaving 11 bases of the junction unmatched. Germline assignment: CDR1 SGHRS and CDR2 YFSETQ. The CDR3 has 18 amino acids. The CDR3 DNA is TGCGCCAGCAGCTTGGATGGACAGGGGGCTTTGGTGGGCACTGAAGCTTTCTTT. Amino acids: CASSLDGQGALVGTEAFF.

The V call is TRBV5-1, the J call TRBJ2-2; 11 nucleotides match TRBD2. The CDR3 covers 18 residues. Trimming took 7 bases from V and 1 from J; bases not matched to a gene: 12. Germline V gene lookup returns CDR1 SGHRS and CDR2 YFSETQ. DNA of the CDR3: TGCGCCAGCGGCATAGTGCTCACTAGCGGGGGGAACACCGGGGAGCTGTTTTTT. It encodes CASGIVLTSGGNTGELFF.

This chain links TRBV6-5 with TRBJ1-1; 10 positions agree with TRBD1. From germline, CDR1 is MNHEY and CDR2 SVGAGI. The CDR3 is 13 residues long. J gave up 6 bases and V 5 bases, and 3 bases lay outside the gene matches. The CDR3 protein is CASSKGQGPEAFF. The CDR3 coding sequence is TGTGCCAGCAGTAAGGGACAGGGGCCTGAAGCTTTCTTT.

The genes are TRBV7-9 and TRBJ1-5; D perhaps matches TRBD1 (5 bases). This CDR3 is built from 15 residues. CDR1 is SEHNR and CDR2 is FQNEAQ in the germline V gene (reference sequence). V was cut by 2 bases and J by 1 base, with 9 bases left in between. CDR3 in amino acids: CASSLTGVSNQPQHF. CDR3 coding DNA: TGTGCCAGCAGCTTAACGGGGGTGAGCAATCAGCCCCAGCATTTT.

The chain joins TRBV5-8 to TRBJ1-3; the D is unclear. With 0 bases removed from V and 0 bases from J, the gap between germline ends came to 7 bases. The CDR3 extends over 15 amino acids. Looked up from germline, CDR1 is SGHTS and CDR2 is YDEGEE. This chain's CDR3 is CASSLAGVSGNTIYF. Here the CDR3 DNA reads TGTGCCAGCAGCTTGGCAGGTGTCTCTGGAAACACCATATATTTT.

The chain is built from TRBV18 and TRBJ2-4, with 10 positions matching TRBD2. Germline trimming cut 5 bases from V and 6 bases from J; bases unmatched to any gene: 4. The germline V gene encodes CDR1 KGHSH and CDR2 LQKENI. There are 14 residues in the CDR3. The CDR3 loop reads CASSSSSGGNIQYF. CDR3 in DNA: TGTGCCAGCTCATCATCTAGCGGGGGAAACATTCAGTACTTC.

CDR3 DNA sequence: TGTGCCAGCAGCTTGGCATTTCCAGGGCCCTACGAGCAGTACTTC. Encoded protein: CASSLAFPGPYEQYF. V gene TRBV5-5 combines with J gene TRBJ2-7; D is possibly TRBD1 (5 bases). Trimming removed 0 bases at V and 2 bases at J, with 12 bases between. The CDR3 is made up of 15 amino acids. The germline V gene has CDR1 SGHKS and CDR2 YYEKEE (reference sequence).

The CDR3 spells CAWMAGVADTQYF. CDR3 DNA sequence: TGTGCCTGGATGGCGGGAGTGGCAGATACGCAGTATTTT. The V call is TRBV30, the J call TRBJ2-3; 7 nucleotides match TRBD2. Unmatched junction bases numbered 5, after V lost 4 bases and J lost 4 bases. CDR1 GTSNPN and CDR2 SVGIG come from the germline V gene (reference sequence). This CDR3 is built from 13 residues. The whole variable domain, remainder taken from reference TRBV30 and TRBJ2-3, is SQTIHQWPATLVQPVGSPLSLECTVEGTSNPNLYWYRQAAGRGLQLLFYSVGIGQISSEVPQNLSASRPQDRQFILSSKKLLLSDSGFYLCAWMAGVADTQYFGPGTRLTVL.

The chain carries TRBV6-5 and TRBJ1-2, with 10 bases fitting TRBD1. CDR1 and CDR2 from the germline V gene are MNHEY and SVGAGI. Trimming removed 6 bases from V and 5 bases from J; junction bases left unmatched: 9. This CDR3 has 15 amino acids. CDR3 region: CASSGQGVSWYGYTF. The CDR3, as DNA: TGTGCCAGCAGCGGACAGGGGGTATCGTGGTATGGCTACACCTTC.

This clone was observed once. The rearrangement joins TRBV18 to TRBJ2-5; possibly TRBD2 for D (6 bases). Per germline, CDR1 KGHSH and CDR2 LQKENI. The CDR3 runs 14 residues. The V end lost 4 bases, the J end lost 2 bases, and 11 bases lay between the germline ends. CDR3 bases: TGTGCCAGCTCACTCCAGCGGGTGCAAGAGACCCAGTACTTC. Amino acids: CASSLQRVQETQYF.

A few counts support this clone. The chain carries TRBV6-5 and TRBJ1-2, with D unresolved. Trimming shortened V by 4 bases and J by 8 bases, and 8 bases separated the two germline ends. The CDR3 is made up of 11 amino acids. Germline CDR1 MNHEY, CDR2 SVGAGI. As DNA, the CDR3 is TGTGCCAGCAGTTCAGGATACGGCTACACCTTC. Protein sequence: CASSSGYGYTF.

Comment on this clone: A much bigger clone sits one base away, suggesting this may be a read error. J is TRBJ2-5 and V is TRBV5-6, with no clear D. V was pared by 3 bases and J by 2 bases, with 2 bases between. In germline, CDR1 is SGHDT, CDR2 YYEEEE. This CDR3 has 11 residues. CDR3 sequence (DNA): TGTGCCAGCAGCTCTCAAGAGACCCAGTACTTC. This translates into CASSSQETQYF.

With respect to this clone: This CDR3 is also generated by other DNA sequences in the sample. The chain is built from TRBV20-1 and TRBJ2-3; D is unclear. V was shortened by 4 bases and J by 2 bases, with 4 bases between the two germline ends. Germline loops: CDR1 DFQATT, CDR2 SNEGSKA (reference sequence). This CDR3 spans 11 amino acids. CDR3: CSATITDTQYF. In nucleotides, the CDR3 is TGCAGTGCTACTATCACAGATACGCAGTATTTT.

The CDR3 reads CASRKQGGNEKLFF. CDR3 nucleotides: TGTGCCAGCAGGAAACAGGGCGGTAATGAAAAACTGTTTTTT. The V and J genes are TRBV11-3 and TRBJ1-4; D might be TRBD1 (6 bases). Germline V gene data show CDR1 as SGHNT and CDR2 as YENEEA. Trimming shortened V by 6 bases and J by 4 bases, and 12 bases separated the two germline ends. The length of the CDR3 is 14 residues. The whole variable domain, filled in from reference TRBV11-3 and TRBJ1-4, reads EAGVVQSPRYKIIEKKQPVAFWCNPISGHNTLYWYLQNLGQGPELLIRYENEEAVDDSQLPKDRFSAERLKGVDSTLKIQPAELGDSAVYLCASRKQGGNEKLFFGSGTQLSVL.

The chain carries TRBV3-1 (or the pseudogene TRBV3-2) and TRBJ2-3; the D gene is possibly TRBD1 (6 bases). Trimming shortened V by 7 bases and J by 0 bases, and 17 bases separated the two germline ends. The CDR3 runs 16 residues. The germline V gene encodes CDR1 LGHDT and CDR2 YNNKEL (reference sequence). DNA of the CDR3: TGTGCCAGCACCACCCTTGGAGGACAGAGCACAGATACGCAGTATTTT. Protein: CASTTLGGQSTDTQYF.

The chain uses TRBV28 and TRBJ2-1; 9 positions match TRBD2. Unmatched junction bases numbered 13, after V lost 8 bases and J lost 8 bases. Per the germline V gene, CDR1 is MDHEN and CDR2 is SYDVKM. This CDR3 comprises 15 residues. The CDR3 sequence is CASSSAGTSIHEQFF. The CDR3 DNA reads as TGTGCCAGCTCCTCAGCCGGGACTAGCATCCATGAGCAGTTCTTC.

This chain uses TRBV6-1 with TRBJ1-5; no clear D. Germline V lookup: CDR1 MNHNS, CDR2 SASEGT. The CDR3 covers 18 residues. V gave up 4 bases and J gave up 1 base, with 20 bases separating them. CDR3 protein: CASSVGPITRRSNQPQHF. Written as DNA, the CDR3 is TGTGCCAGCAGTGTAGGCCCTATCACCCGGCGGAGCAATCAGCCCCAGCATTTT.